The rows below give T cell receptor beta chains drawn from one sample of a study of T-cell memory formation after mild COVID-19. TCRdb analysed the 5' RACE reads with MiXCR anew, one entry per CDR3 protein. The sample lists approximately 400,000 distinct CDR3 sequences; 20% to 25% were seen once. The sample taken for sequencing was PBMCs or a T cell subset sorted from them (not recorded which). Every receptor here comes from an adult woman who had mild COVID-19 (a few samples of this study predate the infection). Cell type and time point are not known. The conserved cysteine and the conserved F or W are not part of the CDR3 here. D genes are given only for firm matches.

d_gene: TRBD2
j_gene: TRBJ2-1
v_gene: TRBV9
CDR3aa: ASSVRLAAYNEQF

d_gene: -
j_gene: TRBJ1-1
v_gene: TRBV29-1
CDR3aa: SAAVGQTNTEAF

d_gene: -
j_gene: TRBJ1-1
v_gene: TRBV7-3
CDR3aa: ASSLRGLNTEAF

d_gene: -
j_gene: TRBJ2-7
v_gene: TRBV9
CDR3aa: ASSPGGTKGIYEQY

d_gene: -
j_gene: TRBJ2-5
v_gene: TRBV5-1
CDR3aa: ASSWGGGGEAETQY

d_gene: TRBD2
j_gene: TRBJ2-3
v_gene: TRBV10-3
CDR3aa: AISERASGSTDTQY

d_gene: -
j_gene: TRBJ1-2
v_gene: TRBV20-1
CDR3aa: SARPPDRLDGYT

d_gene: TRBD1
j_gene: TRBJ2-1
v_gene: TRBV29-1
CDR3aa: SSGTGGYNNEQF

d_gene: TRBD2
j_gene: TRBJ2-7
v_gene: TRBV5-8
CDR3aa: ASSSLTSGAYEQY

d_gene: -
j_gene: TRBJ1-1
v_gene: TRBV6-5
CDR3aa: ASSYSLQVMNTEAF

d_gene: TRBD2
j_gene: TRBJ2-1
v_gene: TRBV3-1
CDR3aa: ASSQETGGRYNEQF

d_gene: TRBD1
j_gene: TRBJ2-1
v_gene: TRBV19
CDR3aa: ASSAGTGGPEQF

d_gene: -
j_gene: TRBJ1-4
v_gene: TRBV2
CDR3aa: ASSEGRRNEKLF

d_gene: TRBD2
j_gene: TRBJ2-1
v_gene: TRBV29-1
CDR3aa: SFTSGPSRF

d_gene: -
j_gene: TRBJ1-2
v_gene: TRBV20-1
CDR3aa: SASDMDTDHYGYT

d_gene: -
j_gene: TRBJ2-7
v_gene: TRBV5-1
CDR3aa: ASSLASGMPKTEQY

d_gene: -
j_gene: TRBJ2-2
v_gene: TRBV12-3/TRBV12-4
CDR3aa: ASSFLSGAGGGELF

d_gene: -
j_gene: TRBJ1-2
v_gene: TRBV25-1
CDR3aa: ASRGGTYGYT

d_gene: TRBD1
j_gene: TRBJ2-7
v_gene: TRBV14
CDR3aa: ASSGTGEREQY

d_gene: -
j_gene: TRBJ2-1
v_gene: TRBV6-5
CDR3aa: ASSSNGGQSIEQF

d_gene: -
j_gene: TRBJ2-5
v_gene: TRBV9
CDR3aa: ASSTRPWSQETQY

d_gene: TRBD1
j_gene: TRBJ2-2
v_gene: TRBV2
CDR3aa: ASQDRPANTGELF

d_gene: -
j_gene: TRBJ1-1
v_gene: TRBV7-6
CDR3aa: ASSLIGTGTEAF

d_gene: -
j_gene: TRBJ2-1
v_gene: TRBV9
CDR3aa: ASSPSSGVGNEQF

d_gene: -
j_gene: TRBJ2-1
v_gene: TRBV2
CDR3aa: ASSTTSREQF

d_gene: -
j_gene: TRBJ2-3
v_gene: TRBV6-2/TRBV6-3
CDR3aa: ASRAGHTQY

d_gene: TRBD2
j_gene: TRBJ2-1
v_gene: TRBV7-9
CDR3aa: ASSSPNERDKPF

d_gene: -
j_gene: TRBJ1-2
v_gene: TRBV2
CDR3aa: ASSGDRTRNYGYT

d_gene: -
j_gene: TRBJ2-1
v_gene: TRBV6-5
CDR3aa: ASSYSRGAYNEQF

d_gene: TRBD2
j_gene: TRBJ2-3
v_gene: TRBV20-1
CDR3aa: SAPTSGRASDTQY

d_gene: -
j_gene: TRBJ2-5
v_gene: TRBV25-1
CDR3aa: ASSESTVLATQY

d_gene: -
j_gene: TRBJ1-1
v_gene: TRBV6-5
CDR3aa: ASSYTRAKNTEAF

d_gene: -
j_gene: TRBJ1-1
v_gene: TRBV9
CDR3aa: ASSVGDGAFEAF

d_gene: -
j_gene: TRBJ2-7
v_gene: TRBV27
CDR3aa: ASSLGATSYEQY

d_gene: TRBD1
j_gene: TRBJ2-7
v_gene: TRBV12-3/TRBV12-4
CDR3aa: ASSGGQAYEQY

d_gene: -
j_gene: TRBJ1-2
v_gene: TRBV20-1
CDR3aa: SARSQGFTNYGYT

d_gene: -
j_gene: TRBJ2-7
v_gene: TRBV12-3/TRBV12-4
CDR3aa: ASTAGNGFGYEQY

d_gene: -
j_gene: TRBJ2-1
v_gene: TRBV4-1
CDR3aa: ASSQSELNEQF

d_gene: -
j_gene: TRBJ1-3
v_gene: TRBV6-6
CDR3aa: ASSPLGGDGNTIY

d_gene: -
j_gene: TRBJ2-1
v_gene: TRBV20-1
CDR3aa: SARLLAIDEQF

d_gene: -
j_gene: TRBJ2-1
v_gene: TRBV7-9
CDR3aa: ASSSRRGTEF

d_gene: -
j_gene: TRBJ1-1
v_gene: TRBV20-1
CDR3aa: SARDISGGSMNTEAF

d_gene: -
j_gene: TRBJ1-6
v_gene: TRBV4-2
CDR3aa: ASSDPGTGNNSPLH